This TCR beta chain was documented in a study of blood T cell repertoires in COVID-19. Turning to the study itself: COVID-19 samples, acute and convalescent, were from the United States, Italy and Spain. T cells, B-cell-depleted T cells, or PBMCs supplied cDNA or gDNA.

In the original workflow: Quantification of nucleated cells was approximated via reference gene primer amplification. Generated by immunoSEQ multiplex PCR, the TCRdb table keeps only in-frame clones and is missing some. That table is the source of V, J and clone size, and D and trimming were worked out from the DNA. The sample contains 110,000 to 150,000 clones, roughly 86% of which appear only once. The sequenced sample was peripheral blood. This receptor was identified in a man in his fifties with active or convalescent COVID-19.

The CDR3, as DNA: TGTGCCAGCAGTTTGAGTCCACCCAATGAGCAGTTCTTC. It translates to CASSLSPPNEQFF. V is TRBV28 and J is TRBJ2-1; unclear D gene. The germline V gene encodes CDR1 MDHEN and CDR2 SYDVKM. With 3 bases removed from V and 6 bases from J, the gap between germline ends came to 9 bases. This CDR3 comprises 13 residues.